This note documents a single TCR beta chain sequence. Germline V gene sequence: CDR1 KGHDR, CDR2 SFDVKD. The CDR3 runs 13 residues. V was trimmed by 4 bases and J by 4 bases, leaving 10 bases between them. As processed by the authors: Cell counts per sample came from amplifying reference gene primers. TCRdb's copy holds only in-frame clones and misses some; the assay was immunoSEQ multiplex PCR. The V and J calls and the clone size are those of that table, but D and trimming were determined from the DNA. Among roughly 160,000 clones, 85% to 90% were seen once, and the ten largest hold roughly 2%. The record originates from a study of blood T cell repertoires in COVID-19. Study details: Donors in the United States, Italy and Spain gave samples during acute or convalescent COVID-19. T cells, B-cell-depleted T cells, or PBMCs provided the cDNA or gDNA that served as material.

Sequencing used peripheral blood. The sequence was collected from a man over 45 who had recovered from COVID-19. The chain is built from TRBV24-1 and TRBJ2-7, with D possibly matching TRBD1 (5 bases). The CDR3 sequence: CATSEPPGYEQYF. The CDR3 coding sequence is TGTGCCACCAGTGAGCCTCCAGGGTACGAGCAGTACTTC.